The entry that follows covers one TCR beta chain sequence. The sample comes from a study of CXCR3-negative and CXCR3-positive naive CD8 T cells. The TRB libraries of cDNA were built by UMI-labeled 5' RACE. TCRdb re-called the 5' RACE reads and shows each CDR3 protein once, DNA omitted. The sample has 100,000 to 150,000 distinct CDR3 sequences; the top ten hold approximately 0.3%. Per germline, CDR1 SGHVS and CDR2 FQNEAQ. This CDR3 comprises 15 residues. The sequence derives from a human donor in good health. Some clones in this sample may be carry-over from other donors' samples. Sequenced input: naive CXCR3- CD8+ T cells from blood. Subset indicated: CD45RO-CCR7+CD27+CD95- naive CD8+ T cells lacking CXCR3 (TNR3-). The chain employs TRBV7-8 and TRBJ2-3; TCRdb's assignment of TRBD2 cannot be checked, as there is no DNA. This chain's CDR3 is CASSLTSGVTDTQYF.